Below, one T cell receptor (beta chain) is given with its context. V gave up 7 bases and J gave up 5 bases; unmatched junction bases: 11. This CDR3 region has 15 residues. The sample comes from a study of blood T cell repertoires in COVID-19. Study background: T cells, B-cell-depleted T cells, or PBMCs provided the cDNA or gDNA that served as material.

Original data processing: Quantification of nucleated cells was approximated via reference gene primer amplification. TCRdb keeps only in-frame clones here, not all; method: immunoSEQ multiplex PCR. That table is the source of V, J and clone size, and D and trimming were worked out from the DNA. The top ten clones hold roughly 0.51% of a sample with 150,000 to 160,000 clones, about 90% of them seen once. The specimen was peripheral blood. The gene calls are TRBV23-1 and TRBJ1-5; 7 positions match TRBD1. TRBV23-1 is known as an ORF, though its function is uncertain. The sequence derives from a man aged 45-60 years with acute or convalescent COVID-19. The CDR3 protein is CASTPGTEQYQPQHF. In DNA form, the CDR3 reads TGCGCCAGCACTCCCGGGACAGAGCAATATCAGCCCCAGCATTTT.